This T cell receptor beta chain comes out of a study of persistence of HIV-infected CD4 T cells. About this clone: The antigen remains undetermined.

Trimming removed 5 bases at V and 5 bases at J, with 13 bases between. Germline V gives CDR1 SEHNR, CDR2 FQNEAQ (reference sequence). The CDR3 extends over 14 amino acids. The immunoSEQ assay was version 4, run in survey mode. The table came from immunoSEQ multiplex PCR; TCRdb's copy has only in-frame clones and leaves some out. The sample has roughly 45,000 clones; roughly 90% are singletons. Cells were stimulated nonspecifically with anti-CD3/anti-CD28 magnetic beads. CD4+ T cells upregulating both CD40 ligand and CD69 were sorted as responding cells. This TCR came from an adult man with HIV who was CMV-seropositive. The sample here was CD4+ T cells sorted from PBMCs after roughly 19-hour stimulation, taken from a patient who received antiretroviral therapy. The chain couples TRBV7-9 to TRBJ2-1; D is possibly TRBD1 (6 bases). The CDR3 reads CASSPRGPNNEQFF. CDR3 sequence (DNA): TGTGCCAGCAGCCCCAGGGGCCCTAACAATGAGCAGTTCTTC.